The 16 T cell receptor beta chains listed next were all sequenced from one sample in a study of shared clonotypes between healthy human individuals. The protocol was immunoSEQ multiplex PCR, while the TCRdb copy is restricted to in-frame clones and leaves out a portion. This sample has 2,500,000 or so clones, with roughly 92% found just once. Input material: naive CD4+ T cells from PBMCs. Noted subset: CD45RA+ positively selected. The source of these receptors is a man between 18 and 35 years old in good health. Some clones in this sample may be carry-over from other donors' samples.

The CDR3 loop is CASTVGGDRDSYEQYF. CDR3 DNA: TGTGCCAGCACCGTGGGGGGGGACAGGGACTCCTACGAGCAGTACTTC. V gene TRBV28 combines with J gene TRBJ2-7; the match to TRBD1 covers 9 bases. This CDR3 contains 16 residues. V shed 7 bases, J shed 0 bases, and the junction held 10 bases outside the gene matches. Per the germline V gene, CDR1 is MDHEN and CDR2 is SYDVKM.

The rearrangement uses TRBV5-5 and TRBJ1-5; the match to TRBD1 covers 10 bases. With 5 bases clipped from V and 6 bases from J, the junction kept 5 bases outside the gene matches. Germline V gene lookup returns CDR1 SGHKS and CDR2 YYEKEE (reference sequence). The CDR3 is made up of 14 amino acids. CDR3 protein: CASSPGQGSQPQHF. For the CDR3, the DNA is TGTGCCAGCAGTCCGGGACAGGGGAGTCAGCCCCAGCATTTT. The entire variable domain, with the rest obtained from reference TRBV5-5 and TRBJ1-5, is as follows: DAGVTQSPTHLIKTRGQQVTLRCSPISGHKSVSWYQQVLGQGPQFIFQYYEKEERGRGNFPDRFSARQFPNYSSELNVNALLLGDSALYLCASSPGQGSQPQHFGDGTRLSIL.

This clone was counted a single time. The same CDR3 arises from other DNA sequences in this sample as well. J is TRBJ2-7 and V is TRBV2; 7 bases fit TRBD1. The CDR3 extends over 12 amino acids. Germline CDR1 reads SNHLY; CDR2 reads FYNNEI. The V and J ends lost 8 bases and 3 bases, in that order; junction bases with no gene match: 4. CDR3 amino acids: CASRDRVYEQYF. CDR3 bases: TGTGCCAGCCGGGACAGAGTCTACGAGCAGTACTTC.

The chain joins TRBV18 to TRBJ2-7; 9 bases fit TRBD1. Germline CDR1 is KGHSH and CDR2 is LQKENI. The CDR3 has 15 amino acids. Unmatched junction bases numbered 8, after V lost 2 bases and J lost 6 bases. CDR3: CASSPTRTGDIEQYF. Written as DNA, the CDR3 is TGTGCCAGCTCACCAACCCGGACAGGGGACATCGAGCAGTACTTC.

J is TRBJ2-7 and V is TRBV13, with a weak D call TRBD1 (7 bases). The CDR3 totals 14 residues. The germline V and J ends were trimmed by 5 bases and 5 bases, with 16 bases remaining between them. The germline CDR1 and CDR2 sequences are PRHDT and FYEKMQ (reference sequence). CDR3 protein: CASSHLRGANEQYF. In DNA form, the CDR3 reads TGTGCCAGCAGCCACCTCAGGGGGGCGAACGAGCAGTACTTC.

The rearrangement links TRBV6-6 to TRBJ2-7, with TRBD1 matching 8 bases. After removal of 5 bases from V and 1 base from J, the junction contained 4 bases not matched to a gene. The length of the CDR3 is 14 residues. CDR1 is MNHNY, CDR2 SVGAGI, per germline (reference sequence). This CDR3 reads CASSDRDRSYEQYF. CDR3 nucleotides: TGTGCCAGCAGTGACCGGGACAGGTCCTACGAGCAGTACTTC.

This chain uses TRBV5-4 with TRBJ2-6, with D possibly matching TRBD2 (6 bases). Germline V lookup: CDR1 SGHNT, CDR2 YYREEE (reference sequence). The CDR3 is 16 residues long. The V gene lost 1 base and the J gene lost 2 bases, with 10 bases spanning the gap. CDR3 sequence: CASSLLGGAGANVLTF. Written as DNA, the CDR3 is TGTGCCAGCAGCTTGTTGGGGGGAGCTGGGGCCAACGTCCTGACTTTC.

J is TRBJ2-3 and V is TRBV7-7; 13 bases match TRBD2. CDR3 length: 16 residues. CDR1 SSHAT and CDR2 FNYEAQ come from the germline V gene (reference sequence). Trimming removed 5 bases from V and 4 bases from J; junction bases left unmatched: 6. The CDR3: CASSPGLAGVADTQYF. The DNA of the CDR3 is TGTGCCAGCAGCCCCGGACTAGCGGGAGTGGCAGATACGCAGTATTTT.

This clone was seen once. The chain recombines TRBV29-1 with TRBJ2-1, with 8 bases matching TRBD1. J was trimmed by 5 bases and V by 6 bases; bases with no gene match: 3. Per germline, CDR1 SQVTM and CDR2 ANQGSEA. The CDR3 has 12 amino acids. The CDR3 nucleotides are TGCAGCGTGGGGACAGGTGACAATGAGCAGTTCTTC. The encoded protein is CSVGTGDNEQFF.

The V call is TRBV9, the J call TRBJ2-1, with no clear D. CDR3 size: 14 residues. Germline loops: CDR1 SGDLS, CDR2 YYNGEE. Trimming shortened V by 4 bases and J by 14 bases, and 22 bases separated the two germline ends. The chain's CDR3 is CASSPGDYNNEEFF. CDR3 nucleotide sequence: TGTGCCAGCAGCCCCGGTGATTACAACAATGAAGAGTTCTTC.

This rearrangement joins TRBV5-1 to TRBJ2-5, with 7 bases matching TRBD2. CDR3 size: 14 residues. Germline assignment: CDR1 SGHRS and CDR2 YFSETQ. The ends lost 3 bases at V and 4 bases at J; junction bases unmatched: 6. The CDR3 sequence is CASSWGPGGETQYF. CDR3 DNA: TGCGCCAGCAGCTGGGGACCGGGGGGAGAGACCCAGTACTTC.

The chain links TRBV28 to TRBJ2-7; TRBD2 agrees at 14 bases. The CDR3 sequence is 15 residues long. Unmatched junction bases numbered 6, after V lost 5 bases and J lost 6 bases. CDR1 is MDHEN, CDR2 SYDVKM, per germline. The CDR3 loop reads CASSLRTSGRSEQYF. The CDR3 coding sequence is TGTGCCAGCAGTCTCCGGACTAGCGGGAGGAGCGAGCAGTACTTC. Looking up the rest from reference TRBV28 and TRBJ2-7 gives the full variable domain: DVKVTQSSRYLVKRTGEKVFLECVQDMDHENMFWYRQDPGLGLRLIYFSYDVKMKEKGDIPEGYSVSREKKERFSLILESASTNQTSMYLCASSLRTSGRSEQYFGPGTRLTVT.

The rearrangement joins TRBV27 to TRBJ2-7; TRBD2 aligns across 9 bases. CDR1 is MNHEY and CDR2 is SMNVEV in the germline V gene (reference sequence). V lost 6 bases to trimming and J lost 2 bases; unmatched junction nucleotides: 14. The CDR3 spans 17 residues. This chain's CDR3 is CASRGLAGEWGPYEQYF. Written as DNA, the CDR3 is TGTGCCAGCAGGGGTTTAGCGGGAGAGTGGGGACCCTACGAGCAGTACTTC.

The chain recombines TRBV29-1 with TRBJ1-2; D gene uncertain. V was cut by 6 bases and J by 6 bases, with 23 bases left in between. Germline V gives CDR1 SQVTM, CDR2 ANQGSEA. This CDR3 has 15 residues. The CDR3 coding sequence is TGCAGCGTGTCCCGTCTTGTTGCTTCAATGAATGGCTACACCTTC. This codes for CSVSRLVASMNGYTF.

This chain connects TRBV15 to TRBJ2-7, with D perhaps matching TRBD2 (5 bases). V lost 0 bases and J 6 bases, leaving 15 bases between the germline ends. In germline, CDR1 is LNHNV, CDR2 YYDKDF (reference sequence). The CDR3 is made up of 15 amino acids. Written as DNA, the CDR3 is TGTGCCACCAGCAGAGATCCGGGGTCTGCGTCCGAGCAGTACTTC. Its protein product is CATSRDPGSASEQYF. Full variable domain (rest looked up from reference TRBV15 and TRBJ2-7): DAMVIQNPRYQVTQFGKPVTLSCSQTLNHNVMYWYQQKSSQAPKLLFHYYDKDFNNEADTPDNFQSRRPNTSFCFLDIRSPGLGDTAMYLCATSRDPGSASEQYFGPGTRLTVT.

The chain has TRBV7-2 and TRBJ2-7; 12 positions agree with TRBD1. Germline CDR1 and CDR2: SGHTA and FQGNSA. V lost 1 base to trimming and J lost 5 bases; unmatched junction nucleotides: 3. This CDR3 is built from 15 residues. This CDR3 reads CASSLGGTGGHEQYF. The CDR3 region has the DNA TGTGCCAGCAGCTTAGGGGGGACAGGGGGCCACGAGCAGTACTTC.